This TCR beta chain was sequenced during a study of shared clonotypes between healthy human individuals. Generated by immunoSEQ multiplex PCR, the TCRdb table keeps only in-frame clones and is missing some. Of 2 million to 2.5 million clones listed, approximately 93% are singletons. CDR1 and CDR2 from the germline V gene are SGHNT and YENEEA. Trimming at V came to 4 bases and at J to 8 bases, leaving 13 bases not matched to a gene. This CDR3 comprises 16 residues. The gene calls are TRBV11-3 and TRBJ2-1, with 8 nucleotides matching TRBD2. The sequenced material came from naive CD4+ T cells from PBMCs. Subset here: CD45RA+ positively selected. This TCR came from a man aged 18 to 29 in good health. Some clones in this sample may be carry-over from other donors' samples. CDR3 sequence: CASSSTSGRTWDEQFF. CDR3 nucleotides: TGTGCCAGCAGCTCAACTAGCGGACGTACTTGGGATGAGCAGTTCTTC.